This is a list of T cell receptor beta chains from one sample in a study of early T cells in non-severe SARS-CoV-2 infection. TCRdb re-called the 5' RACE reads with MiXCR, one entry per CDR3 protein. The data show tens of thousands of distinct CDR3 sequences, with 3.5% to 4.5% seen just once and about 5.6% held by the top ten. The material sequenced was whole blood. The receptors were sampled from an adult who was a healthcare worker with PCR-confirmed SARS-CoV-2 infection or an uninfected control (not recorded which). Each CDR3 is given with its conserved first and last residue. D genes are given only for firm matches. Clone size, where shown, is once, few, many, or a class for clones that have expanded.

>TRBJ2-2|many|TRBV2|-
CASSVSRPNTGELFF
TGTGCCAGCAGTGTATCGCGACCAAACACCGGGGAGCTGTTTTTT
>TRBJ1-5|many|TRBV20-1|TRBD1
CSAFTGGNQPQHF
TGCAGTGCTTTCACAGGGGGCAATCAGCCCCAGCATTTT
>TRBJ2-5|-|TRBV7-6|TRBD1
CASSLGAGGSWETQYF
TGTGCCAGCAGCTTAGGAGCAGGGGGCTCGTGGGAGACCCAGTACTTC
>TRBJ1-4|many|TRBV10-2|-
CASRSEREKLFF
TGCGCCAGCAGAAGCGAGAGGGAAAAACTGTTTTTT
>TRBJ2-7|many|TRBV28|TRBD1
CASSQTGASYEQYF
TGTGCCAGCAGCCAGACAGGGGCGTCCTACGAGCAGTACTTC
>TRBJ2-1|many|TRBV11-2|TRBD2
CASSFSSGGHNEQFF
TGTGCCAGCAGCTTCTCTAGCGGGGGCCACAATGAGCAGTTCTTC
>TRBJ2-3|many|TRBV20-1|-
CSARPDTDTQYF
TGCAGTGCTAGACCCGACACAGATACGCAGTATTTT
>TRBJ2-5|few|TRBV10-1|TRBD2
CASSEGTSGGSQETQYF
TGCGCCAGCAGTGAGGGGACTAGCGGGGGATCCCAAGAGACCCAGTACTTC
>TRBJ2-1|many|TRBV12-3/TRBV12-4|-
CASSALLIPAASYNEQFF
TGTGCCAGCAGCGCCCTTCTAATCCCAGCGGCCTCCTACAATGAGCAGTTCTTC
>TRBJ2-7|-|TRBV10-1|-
CASSETGTYEQYF
TGCGCCAGCAGTGAAACAGGGACCTACGAGCAGTACTTC
>TRBJ1-6|many|TRBV12-3/TRBV12-4|TRBD1
CASRLGTGVFSAGSPLHF
TGTGCCAGCAGACTAGGGACAGGGGTCTTCTCCGCGGGATCACCCCTCCACTTT
>TRBJ2-6|medium-sized|TRBV4-3|-
CASSQDLWATGANVLTF
TGCGCCAGCAGCCAAGATTTGTGGGCTACTGGGGCCAACGTCCTGACTTTC
>TRBJ2-7|many|TRBV27|TRBD1
CASSLDRGPYEQYF
TGTGCCAGCAGTTTGGACAGGGGGCCCTACGAGCAGTACTTC
>TRBJ2-5|many|TRBV28|-
CASSLIQTQETQYF
TGTGCCAGCAGTTTAATACAGACCCAAGAGACCCAGTACTTC
>TRBJ1-5|medium-sized|TRBV7-9|-
CASSLDSNQPQHF
TGTGCCAGCAGCTTAGATAGCAATCAGCCCCAGCATTTT
>TRBJ1-5|many|TRBV19|-
CASKGVSNQPQHF
TGTGCCAGTAAGGGGGTGAGCAATCAGCCCCAGCATTTT